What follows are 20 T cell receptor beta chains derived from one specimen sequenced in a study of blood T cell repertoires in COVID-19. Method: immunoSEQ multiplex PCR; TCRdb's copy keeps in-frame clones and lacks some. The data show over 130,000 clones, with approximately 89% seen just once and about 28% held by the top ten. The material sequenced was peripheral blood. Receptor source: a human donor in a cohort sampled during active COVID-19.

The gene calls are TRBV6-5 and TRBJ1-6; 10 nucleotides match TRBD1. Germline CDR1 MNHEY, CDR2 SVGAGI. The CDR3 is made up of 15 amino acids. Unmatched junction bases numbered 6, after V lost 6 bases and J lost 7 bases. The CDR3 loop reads CASRHDRGPNSPLHF. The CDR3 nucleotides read TGTGCCAGCAGACACGACAGGGGGCCAAATTCACCCCTCCACTTT.

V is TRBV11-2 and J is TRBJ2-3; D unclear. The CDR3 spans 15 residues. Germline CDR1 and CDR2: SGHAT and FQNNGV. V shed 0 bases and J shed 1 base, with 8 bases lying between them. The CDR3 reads CASSLDIGGTDTQYF. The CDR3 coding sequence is TGTGCCAGCAGCTTAGATATTGGAGGCACAGATACGCAGTATTTT.

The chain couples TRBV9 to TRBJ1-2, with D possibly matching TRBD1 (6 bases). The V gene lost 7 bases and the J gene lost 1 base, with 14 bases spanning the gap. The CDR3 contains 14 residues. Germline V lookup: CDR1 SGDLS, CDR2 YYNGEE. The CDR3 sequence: CASGGQNLNYGYTF. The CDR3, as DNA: TGTGCCAGCGGAGGACAGAACCTTAACTATGGCTACACCTTC. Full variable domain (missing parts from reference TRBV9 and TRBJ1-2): DSGVTQTPKHLITATGQRVTLRCSPRSGDLSVYWYQQSLDQGLQFLIQYYNGEERAKGNILERFSAQQFPDLHSELNLSSLELGDSALYFCASGGQNLNYGYTFGSGTRLTVV.

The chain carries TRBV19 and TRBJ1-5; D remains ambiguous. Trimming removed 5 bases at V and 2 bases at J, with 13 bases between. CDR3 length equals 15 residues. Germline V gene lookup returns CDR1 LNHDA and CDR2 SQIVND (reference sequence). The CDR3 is CASSPTVPGNQPQHF. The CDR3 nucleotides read TGTGCCAGTAGTCCAACAGTTCCGGGCAATCAGCCCCAGCATTTT.

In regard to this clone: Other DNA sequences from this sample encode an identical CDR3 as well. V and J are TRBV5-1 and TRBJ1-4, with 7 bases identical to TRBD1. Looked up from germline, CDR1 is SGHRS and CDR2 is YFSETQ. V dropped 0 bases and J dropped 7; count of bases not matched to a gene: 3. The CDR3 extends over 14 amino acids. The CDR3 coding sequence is TGCGCCAGCAGCTTGGGACAGGGAGGTGAAAAACTGTTTTTT. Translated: CASSLGQGGEKLFF.

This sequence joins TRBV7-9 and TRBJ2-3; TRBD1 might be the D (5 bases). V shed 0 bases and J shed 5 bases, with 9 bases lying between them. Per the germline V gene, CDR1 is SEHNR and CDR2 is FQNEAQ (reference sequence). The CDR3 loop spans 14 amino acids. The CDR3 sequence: CASSLANDRDTQYF. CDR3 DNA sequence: TGTGCCAGCAGCTTAGCGAATGACAGAGATACGCAGTATTTT.

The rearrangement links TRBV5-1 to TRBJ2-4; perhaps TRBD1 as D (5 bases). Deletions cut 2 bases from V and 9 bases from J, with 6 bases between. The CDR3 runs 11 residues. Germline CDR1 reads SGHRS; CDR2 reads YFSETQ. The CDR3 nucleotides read TGCGCCAGCAGCTTCCAGGGCATTCAGTACTTC. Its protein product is CASSFQGIQYF.

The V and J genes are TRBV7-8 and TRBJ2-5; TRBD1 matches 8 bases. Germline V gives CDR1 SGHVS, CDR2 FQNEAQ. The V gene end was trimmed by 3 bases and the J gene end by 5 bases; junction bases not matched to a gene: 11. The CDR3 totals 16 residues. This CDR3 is CASSLEPQGVRETQYF. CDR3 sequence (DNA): TGTGCCAGCAGCTTGGAACCACAGGGGGTCCGGGAGACCCAGTACTTC.

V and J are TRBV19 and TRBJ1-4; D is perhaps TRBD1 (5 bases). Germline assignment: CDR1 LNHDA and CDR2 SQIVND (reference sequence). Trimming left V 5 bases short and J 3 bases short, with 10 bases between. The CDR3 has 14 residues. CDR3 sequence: CASSLTGANEKLFF. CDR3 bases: TGTGCCAGTAGTCTCACGGGGGCTAATGAAAAACTGTTTTTT.

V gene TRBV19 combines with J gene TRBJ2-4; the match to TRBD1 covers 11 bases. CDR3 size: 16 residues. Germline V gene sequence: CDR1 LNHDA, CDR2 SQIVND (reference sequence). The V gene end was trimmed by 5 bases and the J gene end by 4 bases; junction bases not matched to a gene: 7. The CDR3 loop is CASSPPGQGVKNIQYF. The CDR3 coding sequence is TGTGCCAGTAGTCCGCCGGGACAGGGGGTAAAAAACATTCAGTACTTC.

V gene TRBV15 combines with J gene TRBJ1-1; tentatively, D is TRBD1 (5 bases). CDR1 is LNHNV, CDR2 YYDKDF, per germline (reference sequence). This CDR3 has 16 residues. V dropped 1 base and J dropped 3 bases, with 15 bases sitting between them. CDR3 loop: CATSRGGPGRDTEAFF. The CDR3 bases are TGTGCCACCAGCAGAGGGGGTCCAGGGAGGGACACTGAAGCTTTCTTT.

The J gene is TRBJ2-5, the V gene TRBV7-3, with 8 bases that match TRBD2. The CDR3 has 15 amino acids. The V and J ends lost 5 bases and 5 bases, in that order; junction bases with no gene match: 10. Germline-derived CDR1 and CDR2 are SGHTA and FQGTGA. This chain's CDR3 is CASSPSGGGLETQYF. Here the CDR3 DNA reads TGTGCCAGCAGCCCCTCGGGCGGGGGGCTTGAGACCCAGTACTTC.

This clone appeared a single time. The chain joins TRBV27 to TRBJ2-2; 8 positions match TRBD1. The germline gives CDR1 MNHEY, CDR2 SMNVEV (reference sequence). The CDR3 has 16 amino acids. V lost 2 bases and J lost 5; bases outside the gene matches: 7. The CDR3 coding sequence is TGTGCCAGCAGTTTAACCAGGGGGCTCGGGACCGGGGAGCTGTTTTTT. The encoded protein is CASSLTRGLGTGELFF.

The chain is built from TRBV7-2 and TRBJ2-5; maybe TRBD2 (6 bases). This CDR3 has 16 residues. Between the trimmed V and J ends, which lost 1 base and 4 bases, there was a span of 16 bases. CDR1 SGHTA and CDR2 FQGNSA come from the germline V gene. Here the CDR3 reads CASSLGGAQGGETQYF. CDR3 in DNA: TGTGCCAGCAGCTTAGGAGGTGCGCAGGGAGGAGAGACCCAGTACTTC.

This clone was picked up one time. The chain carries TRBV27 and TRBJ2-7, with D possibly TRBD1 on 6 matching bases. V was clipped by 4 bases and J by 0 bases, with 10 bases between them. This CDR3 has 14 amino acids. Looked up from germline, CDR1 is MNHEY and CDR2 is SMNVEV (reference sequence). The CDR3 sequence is CASSWTDSSYEQYF. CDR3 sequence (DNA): TGTGCCAGCAGTTGGACGGACAGCTCCTACGAGCAGTACTTC.

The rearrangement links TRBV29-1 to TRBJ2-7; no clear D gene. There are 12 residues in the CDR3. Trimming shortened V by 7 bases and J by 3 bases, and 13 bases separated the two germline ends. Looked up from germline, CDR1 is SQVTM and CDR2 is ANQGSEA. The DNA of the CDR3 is TGCAGCGCCGCGGCAGACCTCTACGAGCAGTACTTC. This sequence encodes CSAAADLYEQYF.

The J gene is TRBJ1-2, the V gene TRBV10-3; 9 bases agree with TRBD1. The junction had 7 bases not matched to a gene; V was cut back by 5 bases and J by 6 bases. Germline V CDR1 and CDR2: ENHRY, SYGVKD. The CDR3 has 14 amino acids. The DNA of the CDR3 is TGTGCCATCAGTCCGGGACAGGGAGGCCATGGCTACACCTTC. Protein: CAISPGQGGHGYTF.

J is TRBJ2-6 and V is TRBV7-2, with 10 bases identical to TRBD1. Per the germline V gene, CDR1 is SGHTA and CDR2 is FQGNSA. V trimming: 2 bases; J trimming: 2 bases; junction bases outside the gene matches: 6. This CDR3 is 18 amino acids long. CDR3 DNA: TGTGCCAGCAGCTTAAGGGACAGGGGTAGAACTGGGGCCAACGTCCTGACTTTC. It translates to CASSLRDRGRTGANVLTF.

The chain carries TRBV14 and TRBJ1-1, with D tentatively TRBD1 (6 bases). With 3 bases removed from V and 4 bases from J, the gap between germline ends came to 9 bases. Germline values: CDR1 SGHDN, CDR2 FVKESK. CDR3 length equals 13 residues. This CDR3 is CASSQGQLTEAFF. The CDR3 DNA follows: TGTGCCAGCAGCCAGGGACAACTCACTGAAGCTTTCTTT.

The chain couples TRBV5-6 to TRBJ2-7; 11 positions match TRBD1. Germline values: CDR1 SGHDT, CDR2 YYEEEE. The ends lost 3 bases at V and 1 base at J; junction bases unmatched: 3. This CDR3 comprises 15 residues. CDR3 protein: CASSSGQGASYEQYF. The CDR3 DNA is TGTGCCAGCAGCTCTGGACAGGGGGCGTCCTACGAGCAGTACTTC.